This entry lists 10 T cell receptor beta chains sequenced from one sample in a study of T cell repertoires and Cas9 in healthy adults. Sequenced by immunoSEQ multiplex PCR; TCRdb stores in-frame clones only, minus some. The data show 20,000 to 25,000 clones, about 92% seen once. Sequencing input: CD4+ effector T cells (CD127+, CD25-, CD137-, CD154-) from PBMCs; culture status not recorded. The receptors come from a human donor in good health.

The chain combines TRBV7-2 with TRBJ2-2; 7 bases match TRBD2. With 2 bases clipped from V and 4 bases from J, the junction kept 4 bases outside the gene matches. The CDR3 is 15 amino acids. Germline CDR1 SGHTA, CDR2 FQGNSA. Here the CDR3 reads CASSLQRGRTGELFF. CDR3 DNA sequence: TGTGCCAGCAGCTTACAGCGGGGCCGCACCGGGGAGCTGTTTTTT.

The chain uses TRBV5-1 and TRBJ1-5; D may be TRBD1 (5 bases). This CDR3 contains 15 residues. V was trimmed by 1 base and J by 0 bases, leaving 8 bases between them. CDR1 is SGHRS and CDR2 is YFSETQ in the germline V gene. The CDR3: CASSLIGDSNQPQHF. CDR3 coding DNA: TGCGCCAGCAGCTTGATAGGGGATAGCAATCAGCCCCAGCATTTT.

CDR3 nucleotides: TGTGCCAGCTCACCAGCCGGACAGGGGGCCTACGAGCAGTACTTC. Protein: CASSPAGQGAYEQYF. This rearrangement joins TRBV18 to TRBJ2-7; 10 positions match TRBD1. The V gene end was trimmed by 2 bases and the J gene end by 2 bases; junction bases not matched to a gene: 3. Germline V gives CDR1 KGHSH, CDR2 LQKENI. This CDR3 has 15 amino acids.

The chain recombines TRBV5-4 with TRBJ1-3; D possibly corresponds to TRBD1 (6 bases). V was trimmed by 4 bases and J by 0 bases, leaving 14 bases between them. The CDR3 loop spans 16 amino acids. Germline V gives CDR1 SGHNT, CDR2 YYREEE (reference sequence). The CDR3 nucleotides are TGTGCCAGCAGCCCTCACAGGGCTAACTCTGGAAACACCATATATTTT. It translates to CASSPHRANSGNTIYF.

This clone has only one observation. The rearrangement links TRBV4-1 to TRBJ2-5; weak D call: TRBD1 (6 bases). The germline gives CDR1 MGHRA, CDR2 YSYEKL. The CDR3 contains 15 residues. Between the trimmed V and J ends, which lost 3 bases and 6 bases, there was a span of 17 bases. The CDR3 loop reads CASSQGLRGIKTQYF. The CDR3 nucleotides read TGCGCCAGCAGCCAGGGGCTGAGGGGGATCAAGACCCAGTACTTC.

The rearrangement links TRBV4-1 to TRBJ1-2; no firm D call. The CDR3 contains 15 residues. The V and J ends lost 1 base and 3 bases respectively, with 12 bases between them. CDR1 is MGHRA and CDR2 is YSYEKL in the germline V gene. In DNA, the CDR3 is TGCGCCAGCAGCCAAGTTGGGGTGAGGGACTATGGCTACACCTTC. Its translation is CASSQVGVRDYGYTF.

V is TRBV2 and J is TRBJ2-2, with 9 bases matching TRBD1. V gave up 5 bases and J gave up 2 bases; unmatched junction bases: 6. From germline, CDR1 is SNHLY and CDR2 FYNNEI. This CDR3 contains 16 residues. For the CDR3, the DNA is TGTGCCAGCAGTTTGGAGGGACAGGGAAACACCGGGGAGCTGTTTTTT. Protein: CASSLEGQGNTGELFF.

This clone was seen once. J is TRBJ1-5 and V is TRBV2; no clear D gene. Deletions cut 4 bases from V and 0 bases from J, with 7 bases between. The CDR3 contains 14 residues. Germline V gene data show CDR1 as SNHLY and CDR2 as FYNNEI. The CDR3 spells CASSGVYSNQPQHF. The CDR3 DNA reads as TGTGCCAGCAGTGGGGTGTATAGCAATCAGCCCCAGCATTTT.

The CDR3 region has the DNA TGTGCCAGTAGTTCGAGGAGGGCTGAAGCTTTCTTT. Its protein is CASSSRRAEAFF. The chain has TRBV19 and TRBJ1-1; D ambiguous. Germline V gene sequence: CDR1 LNHDA, CDR2 SQIVND (reference sequence). Trimming removed 5 bases at V and 6 bases at J, with 10 bases between. The CDR3 has 12 residues.

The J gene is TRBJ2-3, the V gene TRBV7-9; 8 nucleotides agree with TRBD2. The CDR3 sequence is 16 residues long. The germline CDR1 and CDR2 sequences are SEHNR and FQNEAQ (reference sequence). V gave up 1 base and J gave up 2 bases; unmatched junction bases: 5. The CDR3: CASSLGGAGDTDTQYF. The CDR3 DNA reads TGTGCCAGCAGCTTAGGGGGAGCGGGGGACACAGATACGCAGTATTTT.